This is a list of T cell receptor beta chains from one sample in a study of blood T cell repertoires in COVID-19. This table comes from immunoSEQ multiplex PCR, and its TCRdb copy is limited to in-frame clones, with some not included. The repertoire holds 65,000 to 95,000 clones, with roughly 86% as singletons. Sequencing input: peripheral blood. Receptor source: a man aged 70 or older with acute or convalescent COVID-19. Both conserved end residues are trimmed from each CDR3. Size tells how often a clone was seen (once, few, many) or the class of an expanded clone, and some rows leave it out.

CDR3 length,clone size,V gene,CDR3 protein
14,NA,TRBV2,ASSLKGASGANVLT
14,NA,TRBV18,ASSPPTGTGAYEQY
15,NA,TRBV6-7,ASSYWAALVTNYGYT
11,NA,TRBV11-2,ASSLDRTGSAF
15,NA,TRBV28,ASLGSSGGAVTGELF
12,NA,TRBV5-1,ASSLEGADYGYT
13,NA,TRBV24-1,ATSDPGIRTDTQY
11,once,TRBV24-1,ATSDRGNTEAF
12,NA,TRBV28,ASSSGTGPHEQY
12,NA,TRBV9,ASSVGPLGGELF
10,NA,TRBV30,AWNRPNTEAF
14,NA,TRBV19,ASSSGYRVSGNTIY
9,NA,TRBV10-1,ASSGEDTQY
14,NA,TRBV9,ASSLGPVGADTEAF
13,NA,TRBV4-3,ASSPRLLTNEKLF
16,NA,TRBV19,ASSSNPGTGRPELGYT
13,once,TRBV5-4,ASSLDGLATGELF
14,NA,TRBV4-3,ASSPRGLGLGDTQY
14,NA,TRBV5-1,ASSLGTGSLNEKLF
15,NA,TRBV5-4,ASSFEAAGRVSSEAF
13,NA,TRBV10-1,ASRGPQDRTYEQY
13,NA,TRBV18,ASSPTDRGGTEAF
12,NA,TRBV15,ATSSTGGPYEQY
13,NA,TRBV6-5,ASRPGHLDTGELF
14,NA,TRBV3-1/TRBV3-2,ASSQDGIRVNYGYT
12,NA,TRBV10-3,AISGTVIYNEQF
14,NA,TRBV5-1,ASSSWTDSAQPEQY
10,NA,TRBV6-5,AIWTGTDTQY
12,once,TRBV5-4,ASSLLQETDTQY
13,NA,TRBV4-1,ASSRLGLAGDTQY
19,NA,TRBV12-2,ASRIRLLAGASREAYNEQF
10,NA,TRBV6-5,ASSLWGDEQY
13,NA,TRBV5-1,ASSLSAGRGNTIY
13,NA,TRBV19,ASSRTDMNTGELF
11,NA,TRBV19,ASSLSTGGLAF
15,NA,TRBV27,ASSLSTGYLVNTEAF
12,NA,TRBV5-4,ASSLAGGYETQY
11,NA,TRBV4-3,ASSQEEGGEQY
12,NA,TRBV3-1/TRBV3-2,ASSQIQAHGELF
13,NA,TRBV9,ASSVGELRGYEQY
12,NA,TRBV30,AWSAGQRYQPQH
13,NA,TRBV7-2,ASRRPGQGKSEQF
12,NA,TRBV24-1,ATSDGQGNQPQH
11,NA,TRBV2,ASRGDRGGGYT
12,once,TRBV7-9,ASSLVQGGYEQY
11,NA,TRBV7-9,ASSLDQAYGYT
14,NA,TRBV7-2,ASSLDLASGMYEQY
13,NA,TRBV4-3,ASSQDPGTGPIFH
14,NA,TRBV5-5,ASSLAWTPGTDTQY
11,NA,TRBV7-2,ASGGGAMNEQF
13,NA,TRBV4-3,ASSQGPGGNTEAF
12,NA,TRBV10-2,ASSESGLNQPQH
12,NA,TRBV11-2,ASSLGQGGYGYT
13,once,TRBV5-1,ASRTSSDHSYEQY